Following are 5 T cell receptor beta chains from one sample sequenced in a study of blood T cell repertoires in COVID-19. Here immunoSEQ multiplex PCR was the method, and the copy in TCRdb shows in-frame clones only, minus some. The sample includes around 120,000 clones, around 84% of them seen just once. Input material: peripheral blood. The origin of the receptors is a human donor in a cohort sampled during active COVID-19.

The genes are TRBV4-1 and TRBJ1-1; D uncertain. The CDR3 has 14 residues. Germline V gene lookup returns CDR1 MGHRA and CDR2 YSYEKL. The V end was cut by 0 bases, the J end by 1 base, with 6 bases between. The CDR3 is CASSQDVGNTEAFF. The CDR3 DNA reads as TGCGCCAGCAGCCAAGATGTCGGGAACACTGAAGCTTTCTTT.

The V call is TRBV27, the J call TRBJ2-1, with D possibly matching TRBD2 (5 bases). This CDR3 has 13 amino acids. The germline CDR1 and CDR2 sequences are MNHEY and SMNVEV (reference sequence). The V end lost 11 bases, the J end lost 0 bases, and 11 bases lay between the germline ends. The CDR3 region is CAGGLASYNEQFF. CDR3 in DNA: TGTGCCGGCGGGCTAGCCTCCTACAATGAGCAGTTCTTC.

The chain has TRBV9 and TRBJ2-7; 10 nucleotides agree with TRBD1. Germline CDR1 reads SGDLS; CDR2 reads YYNGEE. V gave up 0 bases and J gave up 2 bases; unmatched junction bases: 2. The CDR3 is made up of 15 amino acids. The CDR3 sequence: CASSVGGQGAYEQYF. In DNA form, the CDR3 reads TGTGCCAGCAGCGTAGGTGGACAGGGGGCCTACGAGCAGTACTTC.

The rearrangement uses TRBV5-6 and TRBJ2-7; TRBD1 might be the D (6 bases). This CDR3 contains 14 residues. V gave up 4 bases and J gave up 5 bases, with 16 bases separating them. The germline gives CDR1 SGHDT, CDR2 YYEEEE. CDR3 coding DNA: TGTGCCAGCAGCCTCCGCGACAGGACACACGAGCAGTACTTC. Translation: CASSLRDRTHEQYF.

This clone was counted once. The CDR3, as DNA: TGTGCCAGTAGCCCGGGGGCGGGAGTCGGCAATGAGCAGTTCTTC. Protein product: CASSPGAGVGNEQFF. V is TRBV19 and J is TRBJ2-1; maybe TRBD2 (7 bases). Germline assignment: CDR1 LNHDA and CDR2 SQIVND (reference sequence). Trimming left V 6 bases short and J 6 bases short, with 18 bases between. There are 15 residues in the CDR3.